The source of this T cell receptor (beta chain) is a study of beta chain features in type 1 diabetes (dated by TCRdb to 2016 to 2018). A note on the overall study: No differences in mean age, gender distribution, total cell number or subset yield were found between patients and healthy donors. In the study, TCRB repertoires of sorted circulating CD4+ T cell subsets from recently diagnosed type 1 diabetes patients were compared with those of matched healthy donors. A total of over 95,000,000 sorted cells were examined across all samples, and RNA yield correlated strongly with the number of cells per subset. Regulatory and stem cell-like memory subsets were obtained from only 8 patients and about eight healthy donors, while naive and central memory subsets were obtained from all 30 or so donors.

The CDR1 and CDR2 encoded by the germline V gene (reference sequence) are LNHDA and SQIVND. At the junction V is shortened by 3 bases and J by 1 base, with 12 bases in between. Taken from cysteine to phenylalanine, the CDR3 has 15 residues. Here the CDR3 DNA is all that survives: 45 bases in frame from base 1. The entire isolated RNA was reverse transcribed using the High Capacity cDNA Reverse Transcription Kit, and thus expressed TCRB transcripts were sequenced. Naive, central memory and regulatory T cell samples underwent deep immunoSEQ sequencing, averaging about 3.57 million total reads per sample. Sorted cells were lysed in RLT buffer and RNA was extracted with DNase-treated RNeasy Micro or Mini kits, depending on cell number. To prevent cross-contamination, every cell subset was processed on its own, while patient and healthy donor samples were processed together. TCRB sequences were amplified from cDNA with the immunoSEQ multiplex PCR, producing 87-bp fragments spanning the CDR3 region. Sequencing of the amplicons was performed on the Illumina HiSeq platform. In the source study's methods: PCR bias was corrected computationally using synthetic template baselines, and reads within Hamming distance 2 were collapsed, with unmergeable singletons discarded. Reads were aligned to IMGT to assign V, D and J genes, CDR3 length, and insertions or deletions at six rearrangement sites. Within each subset, clonotype counts were normalized to sorted cell number, and only after that were true diversity and Gini coefficients computed with the tcR R package. Repertoire sharing was quantified using the overlap coefficient calculated on TCRB nucleotide sequences. Out-of-frame TCRB sequences from naive cells were analyzed as a proxy for the pre-selection repertoire. The source is immuneACCESS, and TCRdb retained only in-frame sequences with V and J called. Part of the clones is not carried over; for the studies checked, unresolved V genes explain less than half of this, and the remainder is unexplained. That table supplies the V and J calls and clone size; D and trimming were determined from the DNA. This sample gives 900,000 or so clones in total; roughly 15% of them show up just once. The top ten clones comprise 0.02% to 0.025% of the sample.

General findings and caveats noted by the study authors: Because the HLA sub-analyses included only small numbers of individuals, any influence of HLA type on TCRB rearrangement was left unresolved. Type 1 diabetes patients showed a moderate but significant shortening of TCRB CDR3 length in all four CD4+ subsets. Because cDNA was sequenced instead of genomic DNA, highly expressing activated cells could be over-represented, though the groups showed no difference in activation or CD3 levels. The naive, central memory and regulatory TCRB repertoires appeared to resemble one another more closely among patients than among healthy donors. Shorter templates might have been favored by PCR, but patient and control samples were amplified and corrected together, so both groups would have been affected equally by any skew. Patients with type 1 diabetes made fewer insertions and deleted more nucleotides at VDJ recombination sites, implying thymic rearrangement abnormalities.

This clone came up a few times. The antigen it recognizes is unknown. No base quality values were provided; no much bigger clone lies one nucleotide off. From each donor, a single peripheral blood sample of about 120 mL on average was drawn into heparinised tubes. Naive, central memory, regulatory and stem cell-like memory CD4+ T cells were sorted on a BD FACSAria II using a panel including CD45RO, CCR7, CD25, CD127, CD95 and CD27. A purity above 98% was achieved for all sorted populations. PBMCs were separated immediately by Lymphoprep density gradient centrifugation and were stained directly, without being cultured. So that batch effects would be minimized, each experiment stained and sorted samples in pairs, pairing one healthy donor with one patient.

The chain is encoded by TRBV19 joined to TRBJ1-1; TRBD1 is a weak D gene call, 5 bases matching. The clonotype originates from a woman between 18 and 29 years old in good health. The sequenced material came from naive CD4+ T cells from blood. The cell subset or site label of this sample denotes: true naive CD4+ T cells. In nucleotide form, the sequence is TGTGCCAGTAGTATTACCGGGACGGCGAACACTGAAGCTTTCTTT. This yields the protein CASSITGTANTEAFF.